This is a list of T cell receptor beta chains from one sample in a study of patients and donors after allogeneic stem cell transplantation. Each CDR3 protein is one row after TCRdb ran MiXCR on the RT-PCR reads. The sample records roughly 230,000 distinct CDR3 sequences, 13% to 15% being singletons. The specimen sequenced was blood, either unsorted or a sorted T cell fraction (not recorded which). The receptors shown here come from a human donor who was either an allogeneic HSCT recipient or a stem cell or donor lymphocyte infusion donor (not recorded which). It is not recorded whose cells these are; they may come from a transplant donor. Both conserved end residues are part of each CDR3. D genes are given only for firm matches. Where a row states a size, it is once, few, many or the class of an expanded clone; other rows omit it.

V	size	J	D	CDR3	DNA
TRBV12-3/TRBV12-4	few	TRBJ1-4	TRBD1	CASSLLGDRNEKLFF	TGTGCCAGCAGCCTACTAGGGGACAGAAATGAAAAACTGTTTTTT
TRBV4-2	many	TRBJ2-5	NA	CASSQEDRRGETQYF	TGTGCCAGCAGCCAAGAGGATCGGCGTGGGGAGACCCAGTACTTC
TRBV12-3/TRBV12-4	NA	TRBJ2-1	TRBD1	CASSRLRTGSVDEQFF	TGTGCCAGCAGTAGACTACGGACAGGGAGTGTGGATGAGCAGTTCTTC
TRBV6-1	few	TRBJ2-2	TRBD2	CASSSGLAGGGRELFF	TGTGCCAGCAGCTCGGGACTAGCGGGAGGGGGCCGGGAGCTGTTTTTT
TRBV5-1	many	TRBJ2-2	TRBD2	CASSLTSGSEDTGELFF	TGCGCCAGCAGCTTGACTAGCGGGAGTGAGGACACCGGGGAGCTGTTTTTT
TRBV2	few	TRBJ1-4	TRBD1	CASRRTGGLTNEKLFF	TGTGCCAGCAGACGGACAGGGGGCTTAACTAATGAAAAACTGTTTTTT
TRBV6-1	many	TRBJ2-7	NA	CASSSHSSYEQYF	TGTGCCAGCAGCTCGCATAGCTCCTACGAGCAGTACTTC
TRBV19	few	TRBJ1-4	TRBD1	CASSMGQGPTNEKLFF	TGTGCCAGTAGTATGGGACAGGGTCCAACTAATGAAAAACTGTTTTTT
TRBV24-1	many	TRBJ2-3	NA	CATSHGSTDTQYF	TGTGCCACCAGTCACGGGTCCACAGATACGCAGTATTTT
TRBV12-3/TRBV12-4	many	TRBJ2-2	TRBD1	CASSSGTGYTGELFF	TGTGCCAGCAGTTCCGGGACAGGGTATACCGGGGAGCTGTTTTTT
TRBV21-1	few	TRBJ1-1	NA	CASRARGRAEAFF	TGTGCCAGCAGGGCCAGGGGGCGCGCTGAAGCTTTCTTT
TRBV12-3/TRBV12-4	few	TRBJ2-7	NA	CASSGGRAAYEQYF	TGTGCCAGCAGTGGTGGGCGGGCAGCCTACGAGCAGTACTTC
TRBV11-2	NA	TRBJ2-7	TRBD1	CASSSTANRGAQREQYF	TGTGCCAGCAGCTCCACCGCAAACAGGGGGGCCCAGAGGGAGCAGTACTTC
TRBV2	few	TRBJ1-3	NA	CASTLSGNTIYF	TGTGCCAGCACGTTAAGTGGAAACACCATATATTTT
TRBV6-2/TRBV6-3	few	TRBJ1-6	NA	CASSFRGSYNSPLHF	TGTGCCAGCAGTTTTAGAGGCTCCTATAATTCACCCCTCCACTTT
TRBV4-3	many	TRBJ1-3	NA	CASSQDVRTGNTIYF	TGCGCCAGCAGCCAAGACGTTCGGACTGGAAACACCATATATTTT
TRBV3-1	few	TRBJ1-3	NA	CASSQTRGERNTIYF	TGTGCCAGCAGCCAGACGAGAGGAGAGCGGAACACCATATATTTT
TRBV29-1	few	TRBJ2-7	TRBD2	CSVRTSGSGEQYF	TGCAGCGTTCGGACTAGCGGGAGTGGCGAGCAGTACTTC
TRBV24-1	few	TRBJ2-3	NA	CATSLRDTQYF	TGTGCCACCAGTTTGAGGGATACGCAGTATTTT
TRBV27	many	TRBJ1-1	NA	CASSLVMGGTEAFF	TGTGCCAGCAGTTTAGTTATGGGAGGCACTGAAGCTTTCTTT
TRBV27	many	TRBJ1-4	NA	CASSLSGLGEKLFF	TGTGCCAGCAGTTTATCAGGGTTAGGGGAAAAACTGTTTTTT
TRBV29-1	NA	TRBJ1-2	TRBD1	CSAPDRGRVGYTF	TGCAGCGCCCCGGACAGGGGGCGCGTTGGCTACACCTTC
TRBV29-1	many	TRBJ1-1	NA	CSAIGQLNTEAFF	TGCAGCGCTATCGGACAGCTGAACACTGAAGCTTTCTTT
TRBV2	NA	TRBJ1-1	NA	CASSLTGRTEAFF	TGTGCCAGCAGTTTAACAGGGAGAACTGAAGCTTTCTTT
TRBV12-3/TRBV12-4	few	TRBJ2-3	TRBD2	CASSLVPPLAAASDTQYF	TGTGCCAGCAGTTTAGTGCCGCCGCTAGCGGCGGCCTCAGATACGCAGTATTTT
TRBV12-3/TRBV12-4	few	TRBJ2-5	NA	CASSSRGVRSGQETQYF	TGTGCCAGCAGTTCCAGGGGGGTTCGTAGCGGCCAAGAGACCCAGTACTTC
TRBV12-3/TRBV12-4	NA	TRBJ2-1	NA	CASRYTGTRLRNEQFF	TGTGCCAGCAGGTACACCGGGACTCGTCTCCGGAATGAGCAGTTCTTC
TRBV12-3/TRBV12-4	many	TRBJ1-5	NA	CASSLGGYSNQPQHF	TGTGCCAGCAGCCTGGGGGGTTATAGCAATCAGCCCCAGCATTTT
TRBV20-1	NA	TRBJ1-2	NA	CSARDMGTIYGYTF	TGCAGTGCTAGAGATATGGGCACAATCTATGGCTACACCTTC
TRBV6-6	NA	TRBJ1-3	NA	CASKSTGNTIYF	TGTGCCAGCAAAAGTACTGGAAACACCATATATTTT
TRBV6-2/TRBV6-3	few	TRBJ2-3	NA	CASSYYSSADTQYF	TGTGCCAGCAGTTACTACTCGAGCGCAGATACGCAGTATTTT
TRBV3-1	many	TRBJ1-1	NA	CASSQDNTNAFF	TGTGCCAGCAGCCAAGATAACACGAACGCTTTCTTT
TRBV7-2	many	TRBJ2-2	NA	CASSFNRRTGELFF	TGTGCCAGCAGTTTTAATCGGCGGACCGGGGAGCTGTTTTTT
TRBV18	NA	TRBJ1-1	TRBD1	CASSGRQGADEAFF	TGTGCCAGCTCAGGAAGACAGGGGGCGGATGAAGCTTTCTTT
TRBV2	NA	TRBJ2-4	NA	CASSDGSLGKNIQYF	TGTGCCAGCAGTGATGGGTCTTTAGGCAAAAACATTCAGTACTTC
TRBV7-2	few	TRBJ1-2	NA	CASSPRVPVGYTF	TGTGCCAGCAGCCCCAGGGTCCCCGTTGGCTACACCTTC
TRBV19	few	TRBJ2-2	NA	CASSKRANTGELFF	TGTGCCAGTAGTAAGCGGGCGAACACCGGGGAGCTGTTTTTT
TRBV29-1	NA	TRBJ1-1	NA	CSDGQGMNTEAFF	TGCAGCGACGGTCAGGGGATGAACACTGAAGCTTTCTTT
TRBV5-1	NA	TRBJ2-5	TRBD2	CASRVSGELETQYF	TGCGCCAGCAGAGTTAGCGGGGAGTTAGAGACCCAGTACTTC
TRBV20-1	few	TRBJ1-5	NA	CSARDVGPQHF	TGCAGTGCTAGGGACGTGGGGCCCCAGCATTTT
TRBV6-5	few	TRBJ2-3	NA	CASSYQDSGDTQYF	TGTGCCAGCAGTTACCAGGACAGTGGTGATACGCAGTATTTT
TRBV12-3/TRBV12-4	few	TRBJ2-3	NA	CASSARSGDTQYF	TGTGCCAGCAGTGCTCGGAGCGGAGATACGCAGTATTTT
TRBV20-1	few	TRBJ1-4	NA	CSAIEARGEKLFF	TGCAGTGCTATTGAGGCCAGGGGTGAAAAACTGTTTTTT
TRBV27	few	TRBJ2-7	NA	CASRGGSSNLKQYF	TGTGCCAGCAGGGGGGGCAGCTCCAACCTCAAGCAGTACTTC
TRBV11-1	few	TRBJ1-2	NA	CASSLGQRERSIPYGYTF	TGTGCCAGCAGCTTAGGTCAACGGGAGCGAAGCATCCCTTATGGCTACACCTTC
TRBV19	NA	TRBJ1-3	TRBD1	CASSFGTGKNTIYF	TGTGCCAGTAGTTTCGGGACAGGAAAAAACACCATATATTTT
TRBV5-4	NA	TRBJ2-3	TRBD2	CASRVGSGGTDTQYF	TGTGCCAGCAGGGTGGGTAGCGGGGGCACAGATACGCAGTATTTT
TRBV7-6	NA	TRBJ2-5	NA	CASSQWGETQYF	TGTGCCAGCAGCCAATGGGGGGAGACCCAGTACTTC
TRBV20-1	NA	TRBJ2-3	TRBD2	CSASRTSGGAYTQYF	TGCAGTGCTTCCAGGACTAGCGGGGGGGCGTATACGCAGTATTTT
TRBV29-1	NA	TRBJ2-5	NA	CSVGGFGETQYF	TGCAGCGTTGGGGGGTTCGGGGAGACCCAGTACTTC
TRBV19	NA	TRBJ1-3	NA	CASLDGASGNTIYF	TGTGCCAGTTTAGACGGAGCCTCTGGAAACACCATATATTTT
TRBV5-1	NA	TRBJ2-1	TRBD2	CASSLGSMGGDEQFF	TGCGCCAGCAGCTTGGGGAGCATGGGGGGGGATGAGCAGTTCTTC
TRBV4-2	many	TRBJ2-3	NA	CASSQGKDPDTQYF	TGTGCCAGCAGCCAAGGGAAGGACCCAGATACGCAGTATTTT
TRBV7-2	NA	TRBJ2-2	NA	CASSLDSATGELFF	TGTGCCAGCAGCTTAGACTCAGCCACCGGGGAGCTGTTTTTT
TRBV5-1	many	TRBJ2-1	TRBD1	CASSLYRDRSNEQFF	TGCGCCAGCAGCTTGTACCGGGACAGGAGTAATGAGCAGTTCTTC